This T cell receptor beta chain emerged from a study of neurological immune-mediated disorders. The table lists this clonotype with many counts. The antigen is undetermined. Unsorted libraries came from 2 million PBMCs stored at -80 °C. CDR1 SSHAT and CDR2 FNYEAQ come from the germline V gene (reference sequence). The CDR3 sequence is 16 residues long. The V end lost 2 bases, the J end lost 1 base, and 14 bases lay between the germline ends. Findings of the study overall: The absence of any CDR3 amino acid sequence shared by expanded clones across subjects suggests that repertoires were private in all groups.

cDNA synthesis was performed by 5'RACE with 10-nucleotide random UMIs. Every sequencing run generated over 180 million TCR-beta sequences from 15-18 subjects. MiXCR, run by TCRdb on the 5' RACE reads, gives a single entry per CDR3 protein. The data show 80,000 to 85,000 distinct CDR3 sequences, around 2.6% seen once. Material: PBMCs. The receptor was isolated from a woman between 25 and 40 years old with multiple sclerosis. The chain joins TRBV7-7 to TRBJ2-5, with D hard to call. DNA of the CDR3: TGTGCCAGCAGCTTATTGGGCGGCACCAGCCAAGAGACCCAGTACTTC. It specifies CASSLLGGTSQETQYF.